This TCR beta chain stems from a study of control samples from healthy donors and cancer patients. TCRdb's copy holds only in-frame clones and misses some; the assay was immunoSEQ multiplex PCR. The table has about 140,000 clones, less than 90% seen once. The junction had 4 bases not matched to a gene; V was cut back by 1 base and J by 3 bases. Germline assignment: CDR1 LGHNA and CDR2 YNFKEQ. The CDR3 is 15 amino acids. This chain joins TRBV4-2 and TRBJ2-7; 9 nucleotides agree with TRBD2. The receptor was derived from a woman aged 25 to 39 in good health. The sample taken for sequencing was blood. CDR3 loop: CASSQGPSGNYEQYF. As DNA, the CDR3 is TGTGCCAGCAGCCAAGGGCCTAGCGGGAACTACGAGCAGTACTTC.